What follows are 26 T cell receptor beta chains derived from one specimen sequenced in a study of cytomegalovirus exposure and HLA in healthy donors (dated by TCRdb to the late 2010s). Receptors were amplified or captured by the immunoSEQ multiplex PCR assay. For the multiplex PCR, a mixture combining 60 forward primers for TCR Vbeta segments and 13 reverse primers for TCR Jbeta segments was used. In its TCRdb copy, this immuneACCESS table keeps in-frame sequences only and misses some clones. Where compared with another copy, unresolved V genes explain less than half of these, and the others have no known cause. For this sample the table gives around 140,000 clones, of which around four fifths were detected only once. The ten largest account for 1.3% to 1.5% of the sample. The sequenced material came from PBMCs. The receptors were sampled from a woman aged 40-49 years in good health and CMV-seronegative.

Comment on this clone: The sample carries other DNA sequences with the same CDR3. The chain links TRBV6-6 to TRBJ1-2; 8 nucleotides align to TRBD1. This CDR3 comprises 12 residues. Germline lookup yields CDR1 MNHNY and CDR2 SVGAGI (reference sequence). V lost 3 bases, J lost 7 bases, and 1 base stayed unmatched. The CDR3 nucleotides are TGTGCCAGCAGTTATACAGGGGGTGGCTACACCTTC. Its protein is CASSYTGGGYTF.

The CDR3 reads CSVGTGMDTEAFF. The CDR3 DNA is TGCAGCGTCGGGACAGGGATGGACACTGAAGCTTTCTTT. This chain links TRBV29-1 with TRBJ1-1; TRBD1 aligns across 9 bases. V lost 6 bases and J lost 3; bases outside the gene matches: 5. The CDR3 runs 13 residues. Germline V gene data show CDR1 as SQVTM and CDR2 as ANQGSEA.

The chain joins TRBV2 to TRBJ1-1, with D possibly being TRBD1 (6 bases). V was clipped by 7 bases and J by 5 bases, with 14 bases between them. Germline CDR1 is SNHLY and CDR2 is FYNNEI. The CDR3 consists of 13 residues. This CDR3 is CASTTGIRTEAFF. CDR3 bases: TGTGCCAGCACCACAGGGATTCGGACTGAAGCTTTCTTT. The whole variable domain, remainder taken from reference TRBV2 and TRBJ1-1, is EPEVTQTPSHQVTQMGQEVILRCVPISNHLYFYWYRQILGQKVEFLVSFYNNEISEKSEIFDDQFSVERPDGSNFTLKIRSTKLEDSAMYFCASTTGIRTEAFFGQGTRLTVV.

This chain connects TRBV19 to TRBJ1-1; the D gene is possibly TRBD1 (6 bases). This CDR3 has 16 residues. V lost 3 bases, J lost 4 bases, and 18 bases lay in between. CDR1 is LNHDA, CDR2 SQIVND, per germline (reference sequence). The DNA for the CDR3 is TGTGCCAGTAGTATCGGACAGTTTCTTAGGGGCACTGAAGCTTTCTTT. Amino acids: CASSIGQFLRGTEAFF.

The table lists this clone with a count of one. V usage is TRBV2 and J usage is TRBJ1-4, with 7 bases matching TRBD1. V trimming: 6 bases; J trimming: 5 bases; junction bases outside the gene matches: 9. CDR3 length: 15 amino acids. The germline V gene encodes CDR1 SNHLY and CDR2 FYNNEI. CDR3 sequence: CASREGRGENEKLFF. The CDR3 DNA reads as TGTGCCAGCAGGGAGGGCAGGGGGGAAAATGAAAAACTGTTTTTT.

The chain uses TRBV27 and TRBJ1-5, with TRBD1 matching 9 bases. This CDR3 has 16 residues. From germline, CDR1 is MNHEY and CDR2 SMNVEV (reference sequence). J gave up 12 bases and V 1 base, and 13 bases lay outside the gene matches. CDR3 DNA sequence: TGTGCCAGCAGTTTATTCTGGGACAGGGCGGACAATCTCCAGCATTTT. It encodes CASSLFWDRADNLQHF.

The chain recombines TRBV10-3 with TRBJ1-1; 8 nucleotides agree with TRBD1. The CDR3 covers 15 residues. The junction had 4 bases not matched to a gene; V was cut back by 4 bases and J by 0 bases. Germline values: CDR1 ENHRY, CDR2 SYGVKD. CDR3 coding DNA: TGTGCCATCAGTGGAGGACAGGGACTGAACACTGAAGCTTTCTTT. It translates to CAISGGQGLNTEAFF.

A single count supports this clone. The chain has TRBV6-1 and TRBJ1-6, with TRBD1 matching over 9 bases. CDR1 and CDR2 (germline): MNHNS, SASEGT. J lost 10 bases, V lost 4 bases, and 11 bases had no gene match. CDR3 length: 16 amino acids. The CDR3: CASSGSSGTGHSPLHF. The DNA of the CDR3 is TGTGCCAGCAGTGGTAGTTCCGGGACAGGGCACTCACCCCTCCACTTT.

This CDR3 reads CASSPALVAGGRETQYF. In DNA form, the CDR3 reads TGCGCCAGCAGCCCTGCCTTAGTAGCGGGGGGGCGTGAGACCCAGTACTTC. The rearrangement links TRBV5-1 to TRBJ2-5; 11 positions match TRBD2. Unmatched junction bases numbered 13, after V lost 4 bases and J lost 5 bases. CDR1 and CDR2 from the germline V gene are SGHRS and YFSETQ. This CDR3 spans 17 amino acids.

V is TRBV7-2 and J is TRBJ2-3; TRBD2 is a possible D gene (6 bases). Trimming pared 3 bases from V and 5 bases from J, leaving 18 bases between. The germline CDR1 and CDR2 sequences are SGHTA and FQGNSA. The CDR3 extends over 16 amino acids. DNA for the CDR3: TGTGCCAGCAGCTTTAGCTGGTGGGGGGAGTTAGATACGCAGTATTTT. Translation: CASSFSWWGELDTQYF. Full variable domain (remainder filled in from reference TRBV7-2 and TRBJ2-3): GAGVSQSPSNKVTEKGKDVELRCDPISGHTALYWYRQSLGQGLEFLIYFQGNSAPDKSGLPSDRFSAERTGGSVSTLTIQRTQQEDSAVYLCASSFSWWGELDTQYFGPGTRLTVL.

V and J are TRBV19 and TRBJ2-7; tentatively, D is TRBD1 (6 bases). Trimming pared 3 bases from V and 3 bases from J, leaving 15 bases between. This CDR3 has 15 residues. Germline CDR1 and CDR2: LNHDA and SQIVND (reference sequence). CDR3 sequence reads: CASSIPEQGIYEQYF. In nucleotides, the CDR3 is TGTGCCAGTAGTATTCCGGAACAGGGAATCTACGAGCAGTACTTC.

The genes are TRBV27 and TRBJ1-1; maybe TRBD1 (6 bases). Germline V lookup: CDR1 MNHEY, CDR2 SMNVEV (reference sequence). The V end was cut by 0 bases, the J end by 7 bases, with 18 bases between. This CDR3 is built from 16 residues. The CDR3 DNA reads as TGTGCCAGCAGTTTATCCTTTACAGGGAGGGGTAATGAAGCTTTCTTT. This codes for CASSLSFTGRGNEAFF.

This clone turned up a few times. This rearrangement joins TRBV19 to TRBJ2-5, with 9 bases identical to TRBD1. The V gene end was trimmed by 3 bases and the J gene end by 5 bases; junction bases not matched to a gene: 10. This CDR3 has 16 residues. The germline CDR1 and CDR2 sequences are LNHDA and SQIVND (reference sequence). The CDR3 region has the DNA TGTGCCAGTAGTATCGGGACAGGGAGTGGAGGGGAGACCCAGTACTTC. Translating it yields CASSIGTGSGGETQYF. The variable domain in full, completed from reference TRBV19 and TRBJ2-5, reads DGGITQSPKYLFRKEGQNVTLSCEQNLNHDAMYWYRQDPGQGLRLIYYSQIVNDFQKGDIAEGYSVSREKKESFPLTVTSAQKNPTAFYLCASSIGTGSGGETQYFGPGTRLLVL.

V usage is TRBV9 and J usage is TRBJ1-6, with D unresolved. Germline-derived CDR1 and CDR2 are SGDLS and YYNGEE. V was clipped by 3 bases and J by 7 bases, with 20 bases between them. The CDR3 length is 17 residues. The CDR3 nucleotides read TGTGCCAGCAGCGCGAGAGAGGAGCGTCGGTTGAATTCACCCCTCCACTTT. Its protein product is CASSAREERRLNSPLHF.

The chain is built from TRBV29-1 and TRBJ2-1; 11 nucleotides line up with TRBD2. Per the germline V gene, CDR1 is SQVTM and CDR2 is ANQGSEA. The CDR3 contains 16 residues. V gave up 1 base and J gave up 8 bases; unmatched junction bases: 10. CDR3 bases: TGCAGCGTTGAAGCCCCGGGACTAGCGGTAGGGGATGAGCAGTTCTTC. It specifies CSVEAPGLAVGDEQFF.

The chain recombines TRBV29-1 with TRBJ2-1, with D tentatively TRBD1 (6 bases). CDR3 length: 15 residues. CDR1 SQVTM and CDR2 ANQGSEA come from the germline V gene. The V end lost 6 bases, the J end lost 0 bases, and 15 bases lay between the germline ends. The CDR3 sequence: CSVATGPSSYNEQFF. The CDR3 DNA sequence: TGCAGCGTAGCGACAGGCCCGAGCTCCTACAATGAGCAGTTCTTC.

The gene calls are TRBV14 and TRBJ2-4, with D perhaps matching TRBD2 (6 bases). This CDR3 is built from 14 residues. Germline CDR1 and CDR2: SGHDN and FVKESK. The V end was cut by 4 bases, the J end by 1 base, with 8 bases between. CDR3 protein: CASSPREAKNIQYF. The CDR3 DNA is TGTGCCAGCAGCCCTCGGGAGGCCAAAAACATTCAGTACTTC.

The chain uses TRBV4-2 and TRBJ2-5, with TRBD2 matching 9 bases. With 5 bases clipped from V and 1 base from J, the junction kept 14 bases outside the gene matches. This CDR3 spans 18 amino acids. Germline lookup yields CDR1 LGHNA and CDR2 YNFKEQ. CDR3 DNA sequence: TGTGCCAGCAGCGCAGCGGGGGGACCCAGGGGCTCCCAAGAGACCCAGTACTTC. Its translation is CASSAAGGPRGSQETQYF.

The genes are TRBV27 and TRBJ2-1; 7 bases fit TRBD2. CDR3 length: 17 amino acids. The V segment lost 0 bases and the J segment 4 bases; nucleotides outside the gene matches: 9. CDR1 is MNHEY, CDR2 SMNVEV, per germline (reference sequence). The CDR3 protein is CASSLSGGRELYNEQFF. CDR3 bases: TGTGCCAGCAGTTTATCCGGAGGGAGGGAGCTTTACAATGAGCAGTTCTTC.

The chain employs TRBV5-4 and TRBJ1-2; D possibly corresponds to TRBD1 (5 bases). Germline loops: CDR1 SGHNT, CDR2 YYREEE (reference sequence). The V end lost 6 bases, the J end lost 3 bases, and 18 bases lay between the germline ends. CDR3 length: 15 amino acids. CDR3 amino acids: CASNGPWGSDYGYTF. The CDR3 DNA is TGTGCCAGCAACGGACCGTGGGGCTCGGACTATGGCTACACCTTC.

The chain combines TRBV5-6 with TRBJ2-3, with a weak D call TRBD1 (5 bases). This CDR3 region has 16 residues. Trimming cost V 1 base and J 2 bases, with 14 bases left between them. CDR1 is SGHDT and CDR2 is YYEEEE in the germline V gene. CDR3 region: CASSLKGQGPTDTQYF. The CDR3 DNA follows: TGTGCCAGCAGCTTGAAGGGCCAGGGCCCCACAGATACGCAGTATTTT. The variable domain in full, completed from reference TRBV5-6 and TRBJ2-3, reads DAGVTQSPTHLIKTRGQQVTLRCSPKSGHDTVSWYQQALGQGPQFIFQYYEEEERQRGNFPDRFSGHQFPNYSSELNVNALLLGDSALYLCASSLKGQGPTDTQYFGPGTRLTVL.

The genes are TRBV7-9 and TRBJ1-4, with 8 bases identical to TRBD1. V was pared by 1 base and J by 5 bases, with 0 bases of the junction left unmatched. Germline V gene lookup returns CDR1 SEHNR and CDR2 FQNEAQ (reference sequence). The length of the CDR3 is 14 residues. The CDR3 sequence is CASSLGDRNEKLFF. The CDR3 DNA follows: TGTGCCAGCAGCTTAGGGGACAGGAATGAAAAACTGTTTTTT.

The chain has TRBV4-1 and TRBJ2-7; D might be TRBD1 (5 bases). Germline CDR1 reads MGHRA; CDR2 reads YSYEKL. Trimming cost V 0 bases and J 3 bases, with 15 bases left between them. The CDR3 has 16 amino acids. The CDR3 sequence: CASSQDRSRAYYEQYF. For the CDR3, the DNA is TGCGCCAGCAGCCAAGATCGGAGCAGGGCCTACTACGAGCAGTACTTC.

The chain carries TRBV5-1 and TRBJ2-5, with 9 bases fitting TRBD1. The J segment lost 5 bases and the V segment lost 2 bases, leaving 4 bases of the junction unmatched. CDR1 is SGHRS and CDR2 is YFSETQ in the germline V gene. The length of the CDR3 is 14 residues. The CDR3, as DNA: TGCGCCAGCAGCTTCAACAGGGGGCAGGAGACCCAGTACTTC. Encoded protein: CASSFNRGQETQYF.

This clone was seen only a few times. The genes are TRBV6-5 and TRBJ2-1; tentatively, D is TRBD2 (6 bases). The V and J ends lost 6 bases and 7 bases respectively, with 10 bases between them. The CDR3 has 12 residues. Germline assignment: CDR1 MNHEY and CDR2 SVGAGI. The CDR3 bases are TGTGCCAGCAGCCACGGAGGGAATGAGCAGTTCTTC. Translation: CASSHGGNEQFF.

This chain joins TRBV7-8 and TRBJ2-7, with D possibly TRBD1 on 6 matching bases. Trimming removed 5 bases at V and 3 bases at J, with 11 bases between. The germline V gene encodes CDR1 SGHVS and CDR2 FQNEAQ. The CDR3 contains 13 residues. The DNA for the CDR3 is TGTGCCAGCAGCGCAAGGGGGATCTACGAGCAGTACTTC. Translating it yields CASSARGIYEQYF.